The 4 T cell receptor beta chains below come from one sample, sequenced in a study of cytomegalovirus exposure and HLA in healthy donors. 60 Vbeta and 13 Jbeta primers were used in PCR. Method: immunoSEQ multiplex PCR; TCRdb's copy keeps in-frame clones and lacks some. The sample has under 150,000 clones; approximately 81% are singletons. The sample taken for sequencing was PBMCs. The source of these receptors is a woman between 40 and 50 years old in good health and CMV-seropositive.

The chain links TRBV30 to TRBJ1-4; 11 bases fit TRBD1. This CDR3 is 16 amino acids long. The V gene end was trimmed by 5 bases and the J gene end by 8 bases; junction bases not matched to a gene: 13. Looked up from germline, CDR1 is GTSNPN and CDR2 is SVGIG (reference sequence). CDR3 loop: CAWRIPGQGVEEKLFF. The CDR3 nucleotides are TGTGCCTGGCGGATCCCGGGACAGGGGGTGGAGGAAAAACTGTTTTTT. The variable domain in full, completed from reference TRBV30 and TRBJ1-4, reads SQTIHQWPATLVQPVGSPLSLECTVEGTSNPNLYWYRQAAGRGLQLLFYSVGIGQISSEVPQNLSASRPQDRQFILSSKKLLLSDSGFYLCAWRIPGQGVEEKLFFGSGTQLSVL.

The chain is built from TRBV27 and TRBJ2-5, with 7 bases lining up with TRBD1. This CDR3 is 14 amino acids long. J was trimmed by 0 bases and V by 6 bases; bases with no gene match: 4. From germline, CDR1 is MNHEY and CDR2 SMNVEV (reference sequence). The CDR3 loop reads CASSLQGNQETQYF. CDR3 DNA: TGTGCCAGCAGCTTACAGGGGAACCAAGAGACCCAGTACTTC.

V usage is TRBV5-1 and J usage is TRBJ2-1; 8 nucleotides line up with TRBD1. CDR1 SGHRS and CDR2 YFSETQ come from the germline V gene. With V trimmed by 4 bases and J by 4 bases, 7 bases remained unmatched. The CDR3 is made up of 15 amino acids. This CDR3 is CASSPGQGQYNEQFF. CDR3 nucleotides: TGCGCCAGCAGCCCCGGACAGGGTCAGTACAATGAGCAGTTCTTC.

The chain employs TRBV7-8 and TRBJ2-5; no clear D. CDR3 size: 15 residues. Germline V gene sequence: CDR1 SGHVS, CDR2 FQNEAQ. The V end lost 1 base, the J end lost 1 base, and 10 bases lay between the germline ends. This chain's CDR3 is CASSLGVVSQETQYF. The CDR3 nucleotides are TGTGCCAGCAGCTTAGGAGTAGTCTCCCAAGAGACCCAGTACTTC.